This entry is about one T cell receptor beta chain. Its specificity is not known. There are 16 residues in the CDR3. J lost 2 bases, V lost 3 bases, and 8 bases had no gene match. The germline V gene encodes CDR1 SGHNT and CDR2 YYREEE (reference sequence). TCRdb called the RT-PCR reads again in MiXCR, with one record for every CDR3 protein. Found here are approximately 700,000 distinct CDR3 sequences, 15% to 17% of them singletons; the top ten hold around 10%. These data belong to a study of response to subunit inactivated influenza vaccine. General study findings and limits: A suggestion made by the authors is that each seasonal influenza vaccination recruits few new T cells.

The sample here was PBMCs from blood, taken about 13 days after vaccination. The gene calls are TRBV5-4 and TRBJ2-5; TRBD1 agrees at 9 bases. This receptor was taken from a man in his fifties or sixties who received an inactivated influenza vaccine. The CDR3 reads CASSSLGQGLQETQYF. CDR3 in DNA: TGTGCCAGCAGCTCACTGGGACAGGGACTACAAGAGACCCAGTACTTC.